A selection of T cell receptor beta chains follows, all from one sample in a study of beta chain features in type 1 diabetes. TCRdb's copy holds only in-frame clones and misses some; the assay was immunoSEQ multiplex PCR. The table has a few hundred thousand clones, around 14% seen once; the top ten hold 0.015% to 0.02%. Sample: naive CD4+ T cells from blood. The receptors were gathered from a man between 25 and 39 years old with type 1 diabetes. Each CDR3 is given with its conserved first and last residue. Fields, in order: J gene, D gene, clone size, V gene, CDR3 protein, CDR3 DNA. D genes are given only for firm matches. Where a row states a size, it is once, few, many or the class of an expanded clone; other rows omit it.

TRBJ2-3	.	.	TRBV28	CASSPPTGDTQYF	TGTGCCAGCAGTCCCCCGACTGGAGATACGCAGTATTTT
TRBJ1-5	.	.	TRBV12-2	CASRLVRVGGRQPQHF	TGTGCAAGTCGCTTAGTGCGAGTGGGGGGGCGGCAGCCCCAGCATTTT
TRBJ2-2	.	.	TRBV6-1	CASSEVVGGNTGELFF	TGTGCCAGCAGTGAGGTCGTAGGAGGAAACACCGGGGAGCTGTTTTTT
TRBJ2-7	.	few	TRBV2	CASSENGGRDEQYF	TGTGCCAGCAGTGAGAACGGGGGTAGAGACGAGCAGTACTTC
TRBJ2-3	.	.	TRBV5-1	CASSRTRVGTDTQYF	TGCGCCAGCAGCAGAACTAGAGTCGGCACAGATACGCAGTATTTT
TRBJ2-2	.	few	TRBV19	CASSIRAGELFF	TGTGCCAGTAGTATCAGGGCCGGGGAGCTGTTTTTT
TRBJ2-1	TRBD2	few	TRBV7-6	CASSASGGSAYEQFF	TGTGCCAGCAGCGCAAGTGGCGGGAGTGCGTATGAGCAGTTCTTC
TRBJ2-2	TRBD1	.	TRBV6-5	CASSYVGTGRTGELFF	TGTGCCAGCAGTTACGTCGGGACAGGGCGAACCGGGGAGCTGTTTTTT
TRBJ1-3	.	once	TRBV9	CASSIGQNSGNTIYF	TGTGCCAGCAGCATCGGACAGAACTCTGGAAACACCATATATTTT
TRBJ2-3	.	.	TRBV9	CASTGDFTDTQYF	TGTGCCAGCACCGGTGACTTCACAGATACGCAGTATTTT
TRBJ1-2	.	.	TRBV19	CASSPSGNYGYTF	TGTGCCAGTAGCCCCTCAGGAAACTATGGCTACACCTTC
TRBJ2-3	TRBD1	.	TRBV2	CASSVARGPSTDTQYF	TGTGCCAGCAGTGTAGCCAGGGGGCCCTCGACAGATACGCAGTATTTT
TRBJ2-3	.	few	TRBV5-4	CASSLAGERTDTQYF	TGTGCCAGCAGCTTGGCGGGAGAAAGGACAGATACGCAGTATTTT
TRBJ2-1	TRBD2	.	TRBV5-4	CASMSASGSNEQFF	TGTGCCAGCATGTCGGCTAGCGGGAGCAATGAGCAGTTCTTC
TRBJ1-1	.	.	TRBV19	CASRWAGVRTEAFF	TGTGCCAGCCGGTGGGCAGGGGTAAGGACTGAAGCTTTCTTT
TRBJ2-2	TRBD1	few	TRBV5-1	CASSVRTGYGSNTGELFF	TGCGCCAGCAGCGTCAGGACAGGGTATGGGTCGAACACCGGGGAGCTGTTTTTT
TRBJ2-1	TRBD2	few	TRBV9	CASSAGGFLDGDEQFF	TGTGCCAGCAGCGCGGGGGGTTTTCTAGACGGGGATGAGCAGTTCTTC
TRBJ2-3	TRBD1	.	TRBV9	CASSERQGTDTQYF	TGTGCCAGCAGCGAAAGACAGGGAACAGATACGCAGTATTTT
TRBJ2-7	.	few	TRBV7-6	CASSPGLFTLYEQYF	TGTGCCAGCAGCCCGGGACTCTTCACGCTCTACGAGCAGTACTTC
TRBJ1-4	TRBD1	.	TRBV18	CASSRDRGTNEKLFF	TGTGCCAGCTCACGGGACAGGGGAACTAATGAAAAACTGTTTTTT
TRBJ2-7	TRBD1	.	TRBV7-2	CASSLRTGVAYEQYF	TGTGCCAGCAGCCTGCGGACAGGGGTTGCCTACGAGCAGTACTTC
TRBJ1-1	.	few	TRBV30	CAWTTHKNTEAFF	TGTGCCTGGACGACACATAAGAACACTGAAGCTTTCTTT
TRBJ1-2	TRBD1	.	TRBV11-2	CASSATGANYGYTF	TGTGCCAGCAGCGCTACAGGGGCTAACTATGGCTACACCTTC
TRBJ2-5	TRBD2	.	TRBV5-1	CASSLILADKETQYF	TGCGCCAGCAGCTTGATACTAGCGGACAAAGAGACCCAGTACTTC
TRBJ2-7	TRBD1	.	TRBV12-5	CASKRRTGGSDEQYF	TGTGCTAGTAAACGGAGGACAGGCGGCTCCGACGAGCAGTACTTC
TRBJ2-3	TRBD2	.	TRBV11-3	CASSSRAGGKDTQYF	TGTGCCAGCAGCTCTCGGGCGGGGGGCAAGGATACGCAGTATTTT
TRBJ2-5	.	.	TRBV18	CASSNQETQYF	TGTGCCAGCTCAAATCAGGAGACCCAGTACTTC
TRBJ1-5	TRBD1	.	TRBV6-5	CASRRGQGIQPQHF	TGTGCCAGCAGAAGAGGACAGGGGATTCAGCCCCAGCATTTT
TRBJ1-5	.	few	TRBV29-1	CSVEELQGQPQHF	TGCAGCGTTGAAGAGCTACAGGGTCAGCCCCAGCATTTT
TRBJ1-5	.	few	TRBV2	CASTQGAPNQPQHF	TGTGCCAGCACCCAAGGGGCGCCCAATCAGCCCCAGCATTTT
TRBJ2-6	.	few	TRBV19	CASSIVAATGANVLTF	TGTGCCAGTAGTATAGTAGCAGCAACTGGGGCCAACGTCCTGACTTTC
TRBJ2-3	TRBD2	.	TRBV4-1	CASSLGLAGVVSTDTQYF	TGCGCCAGCAGCCTAGGACTAGCGGGAGTGGTTAGCACAGATACGCAGTATTTT
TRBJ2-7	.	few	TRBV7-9	CASSHRETYEQYF	TGTGCCAGCAGCCACAGGGAAACCTACGAGCAGTACTTC
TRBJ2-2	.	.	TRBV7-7	CASSLQVGTGELFF	TGTGCTAGCAGCTTGCAGGTCGGCACCGGGGAGCTGTTTTTT